One and the same sample provided the 6 T cell receptor beta chains below, sequenced in a study of cytomegalovirus exposure and HLA in healthy donors. With 60 Vbeta and 13 Jbeta primers, the PCR was carried out. The data were produced by immunoSEQ multiplex PCR, yet TCRdb's version contains in-frame clones alone and is incomplete. The sample includes some 190,000 clones, 77% seen only once; the top ten take approximately 2.1%. Sequenced material: PBMCs. These receptors were collected from a woman aged 25 to 39 in good health and CMV-seropositive.

The V call is TRBV11-3, the J call TRBJ2-3; D is uncertain. The V gene's germline CDR1 is SGHNT and CDR2 YENEEA. The CDR3 totals 16 residues. V shed 1 base and J shed 8 bases, with 19 bases lying between them. CDR3 protein: CASSLGLPEVTGTQYF. The CDR3 region has the DNA TGTGCCAGCAGCTTAGGTCTCCCGGAAGTTACGGGTACGCAGTATTTT.

This chain connects TRBV18 to TRBJ1-2; D remains ambiguous. V dropped 3 bases and J dropped 4 bases, with 9 bases sitting between them. Germline V CDR1 and CDR2: KGHSH, LQKENI. The CDR3 runs to 13 residues. The CDR3 here is CASSPSEIYGYTF. In DNA form, the CDR3 reads TGTGCCAGCTCACCTTCGGAGATCTATGGCTACACCTTC.

This clone was recorded only once. This sequence joins TRBV4-3 and TRBJ1-2; 7 bases fit TRBD1. With 4 bases clipped from V and 3 bases from J, the junction kept 5 bases outside the gene matches. The CDR3 runs to 14 residues. Germline V CDR1 and CDR2: LGHNA, YSLEER. This CDR3 reads CASSLDDRDYGYTF. CDR3 bases: TGCGCCAGCAGCCTGGACGACAGGGACTATGGCTACACCTTC.

The rearrangement uses TRBV5-1 and TRBJ2-7; 12 positions agree with TRBD2. V was clipped by 4 bases and J by 2 bases; unmatched bases: 25. This CDR3 is 22 amino acids long. Per germline, CDR1 SGHRS and CDR2 YFSETQ. The CDR3 sequence: CASSKTGGISSGRAPSTYEQYF. The CDR3 region has the DNA TGCGCCAGCAGCAAAACAGGGGGGATATCTAGCGGGAGGGCCCCATCGACCTACGAGCAGTACTTC.

The chain has TRBV5-1 and TRBJ2-3, with TRBD2 matching over 9 bases. Trimming removed 3 bases from V and 4 bases from J; junction bases left unmatched: 6. CDR3 length equals 15 residues. Germline assignment: CDR1 SGHRS and CDR2 YFSETQ. The CDR3 sequence: CASSYPSGEADTQYF. Here the CDR3 DNA reads TGCGCCAGCAGCTACCCTAGCGGGGAAGCAGATACGCAGTATTTT.

V gene TRBV6-1 combines with J gene TRBJ2-5; perhaps TRBD1 as D (5 bases). The germline V gene encodes CDR1 MNHNS and CDR2 SASEGT. The CDR3 runs 15 residues. Trimming left V 3 bases short and J 0 bases short, with 11 bases between. The CDR3 is CASSDQGTYQETQYF. CDR3 in DNA: TGTGCCAGCAGTGACCAGGGAACGTACCAAGAGACCCAGTACTTC.